The rows below give T cell receptor beta chains drawn from one sample of a study of blood T cell repertoires in COVID-19. The table came from immunoSEQ multiplex PCR; TCRdb's copy has only in-frame clones and leaves some out. Here the sample spans 62,000 or so clones, roughly 80% being singletons. The sequencing input was PBMCs or T cells enriched from blood (not recorded which). The receptors shown here come from a woman between 40 and 50 years old with acute COVID-19. CDR3s include the opening cysteine and the closing phenylalanine or tryptophan. Fields, in order: J gene, clone size, V gene, D gene, CDR3 DNA, CDR3 protein. D genes are given only for firm matches. The size of a clone is reported for some rows only, either as once, few or many, or as a class for expanded clones.

TRBJ1-1 | NA | TRBV6-5 | NA | TGTGCCAGCAGTTCCCGCGGACAGCTGAACACTGAAGCTTTCTTT | CASSSRGQLNTEAFF
TRBJ1-2 | NA | TRBV27 | TRBD1 | TGTGCCAGCAGTTCGTGGACAGGGGGCAAGAACTATGGCTACACCTTC | CASSSWTGGKNYGYTF
TRBJ1-2 | NA | TRBV7-3 | TRBD1 | TGTGCCAGCAGCTTAGGTCCTCAGGGGGCTGATGGCTACACCTTC | CASSLGPQGADGYTF
TRBJ2-2 | NA | TRBV2 | NA | TGTGCCAGCAGTGACAGGGGCTCCGGGGAGCTGTTTTTT | CASSDRGSGELFF
TRBJ1-2 | NA | TRBV24-1 | NA | TGTGCCACCAGTGATTCCTCTTGGGCAGGGGAACGATATGGCTACACCTTC | CATSDSSWAGERYGYTF
TRBJ2-5 | once | TRBV25-1 | TRBD2 | TGTGCCAGCAGTGAATCGGGCGGGAGGCCCCAAGAGACCCAGTACTTC | CASSESGGRPQETQYF
TRBJ2-1 | few | TRBV14 | TRBD2 | TGTGCCAGCAGCCCGACTGGCGGGGGGGCCAATGAGCAGTTCTTC | CASSPTGGGANEQFF
TRBJ1-3 | NA | TRBV15 | NA | TGTGCCACCAGCAGAGATGGGGGGACCCCTGGAAACACCATATATTTT | CATSRDGGTPGNTIYF
TRBJ1-4 | once | TRBV9 | NA | TGTGCCAGCAGCTCCGAGGAGCATTTCCGGGGTGAAAAACTGTTTTTT | CASSSEEHFRGEKLFF
TRBJ1-4 | NA | TRBV11-2 | TRBD1 | TGTGCCAGCAGCTTAGATCGGACAGGAAATGAAAAACTGTTTTTT | CASSLDRTGNEKLFF
TRBJ1-1 | once | TRBV5-1 | NA | TGCGCCAGCAGCGGGATGACAGTCAACACTGAAGCTTTCTTT | CASSGMTVNTEAFF
TRBJ2-7 | NA | TRBV29-1 | NA | TGCAGCGTCGACCGAGCGGGTGGAAACTACGAGCAGTACTTC | CSVDRAGGNYEQYF
TRBJ1-3 | NA | TRBV7-9 | TRBD1 | TGTGCCAGCAGCCCCCGGACAGGGGGGATGTCAGGAAACACCATATATTTT | CASSPRTGGMSGNTIYF
TRBJ1-4 | NA | TRBV6-5 | TRBD1 | TGTGCCAGCAAGACCGACAGGGTCGCTAATGAAAAACTGTTTTTT | CASKTDRVANEKLFF